The 23 T cell receptor beta chains presented below share a single source sample, sequenced in a study of patients and donors after allogeneic stem cell transplantation. Via MiXCR, TCRdb re-called the RT-PCR reads, giving one row per CDR3 protein. The sample includes 920,000 or so distinct CDR3 sequences, around 17% of them seen just once. The sequenced sample consisted of blood, either unsorted or a sorted T cell fraction (not recorded which). These receptors originate from a human donor who was either an allogeneic HSCT recipient or a stem cell or donor lymphocyte infusion donor (not recorded which). It is not recorded whose cells these are; they may come from a transplant donor.

This clonotype was detected only a few times. The chain links TRBV9 to TRBJ1-3; the D gene is possibly TRBD1 (6 bases). Germline CDR1 is SGDLS and CDR2 is YYNGEE. V dropped 4 bases and J dropped 3 bases, with 17 bases sitting between them. The CDR3 sequence is 16 residues long. The CDR3 DNA follows: TGTGCCAGCAGCCGAGGAGGCGGGGGCGGTGGAAACACCATATATTTT. As protein: CASSRGGGGGGNTIYF.

The chain is built from TRBV2 and TRBJ1-1; 9 bases line up with TRBD1. Germline V lookup: CDR1 SNHLY, CDR2 FYNNEI. After removal of 4 bases from V and 11 bases from J, the junction contained 14 bases not matched to a gene. CDR3 length equals 15 residues. The CDR3 DNA follows: TGTGCCAGCAGTGTCCGAGGACAGGGGAAGATTGGGGCTTTCTTT. Encoded protein: CASSVRGQGKIGAFF.

This clonotype was seen a handful of times. V gene TRBV20-1 combines with J gene TRBJ2-3; 7 nucleotides match TRBD2. The CDR3 loop spans 14 amino acids. Trimming removed 6 bases from V and 0 bases from J; junction bases left unmatched: 6. Germline-derived CDR1 and CDR2 are DFQATT and SNEGSKA (reference sequence). CDR3 protein: CSAPAGVSTDTQYF. CDR3 in DNA: TGCAGTGCCCCTGCGGGAGTGAGCACAGATACGCAGTATTTT.

This clonotype occurred a few times. The chain has TRBV5-1 and TRBJ2-1; either TRBD1 or TRBD2 may fit D (6 bases each). Germline V gives CDR1 SGHRS, CDR2 YFSETQ. Trimming removed 0 bases at V and 7 bases at J, with 14 bases between. The CDR3 runs 15 residues. In nucleotides, the CDR3 is TGCGCCAGCAGCTTGGGGCAGGGGAGGTTGAATGAGCAGTTCTTC. It codes for CASSLGQGRLNEQFF.

This sequence joins TRBV3-1 and TRBJ1-1, with D unclear. Germline lookup yields CDR1 LGHDT and CDR2 YNNKEL (reference sequence). Trimming cost V 4 bases and J 1 base, with 16 bases left between them. This CDR3 has 16 amino acids. CDR3 amino acids: CASSLGVAKKNTEAFF. The CDR3 coding sequence is TGTGCCAGCAGCCTCGGAGTTGCGAAGAAGAACACTGAAGCTTTCTTT. Based on the CDR3 plus reference TRBV3-1 and TRBJ1-1, the full variable domain is DTAVSQTPKYLVTQMGNDKSIKCEQNLGHDTMYWYKQDSKKFLKIMFSYNNKELIINETVPNRFSPKSPDKAHLNLHINSLELGDSAVYFCASSLGVAKKNTEAFFGQGTRLTVV.

The chain couples TRBV6-2 or TRBV6-3 to TRBJ2-7; perhaps TRBD1 as D (6 bases). The CDR3 has 15 residues. V dropped 8 bases and J dropped 6 bases, with 23 bases sitting between them. Germline-derived CDR1 and CDR2 are MNHEY and SVGEGT. The CDR3 region has the DNA TGTGCCAGCGGATCCGGGACACGGGGTTCGGGCGAGCAGTACTTC. Its translation: CASGSGTRGSGEQYF.

The rearrangement uses TRBV6-1 and TRBJ2-3; 10 bases are a match to TRBD2. The germline V gene encodes CDR1 MNHNS and CDR2 SASEGT. The CDR3 spans 16 residues. Trimming took 7 bases from V and 0 from J; bases not matched to a gene: 7. The CDR3 here is CASTITSGASTDTQYF. The DNA for the CDR3 is TGTGCCAGCACTATAACTAGCGGGGCTAGCACAGATACGCAGTATTTT.

The rearrangement joins TRBV7-2 to TRBJ1-2; 8 nucleotides align to TRBD1. The CDR3 contains 15 residues. The V gene's germline CDR1 is SGHTA and CDR2 FQGNSA. The trim removed 3 bases at V and 5 bases at J, leaving 8 bases unmatched. CDR3 protein: CASSFGDRTTYGYTF. The CDR3 DNA follows: TGTGCCAGCAGCTTCGGGGACAGGACGACGTATGGCTACACCTTC. The full variable domain, in which reference TRBV7-2 and TRBJ1-2 provide the parts outside the CDR3, is GAGVSQSPSNKVTEKGKDVELRCDPISGHTALYWYRQSLGQGLEFLIYFQGNSAPDKSGLPSDRFSAERTGGSVSTLTIQRTQQEDSAVYLCASSFGDRTTYGYTFGSGTRLTVV.

The sample holds many counts of this clonotype. This rearrangement joins TRBV12-3 or TRBV12-4 to TRBJ2-5; a possible D gene is TRBD2 (6 bases). The CDR3 has 12 amino acids. Trimming removed 6 bases from V and 9 bases from J, with 14 bases in between. The CDR3 reads CASRTGDRAQYF. CDR3 sequence (DNA): TGTGCCAGCAGGACGGGAGATCGGGCCCAGTACTTC.

This clonotype was seen a handful of times. This rearrangement joins TRBV7-9 to TRBJ2-1, with 11 nucleotides matching TRBD2. The CDR3 runs 12 residues. CDR1 SEHNR and CDR2 FQNEAQ come from the germline V gene (reference sequence). The trim removed 1 base at V and 16 bases at J, leaving 3 bases unmatched. This CDR3 is CASSLETSGVFF. The CDR3 nucleotides read TGTGCCAGCAGCTTAGAGACTAGCGGGGTTTTCTTC.

The chain uses TRBV12-3 or TRBV12-4 and TRBJ1-2; no reliable D call. The CDR3 has 14 amino acids. V lost 3 bases, J lost 3 bases, and 11 bases lay in between. Written as DNA, the CDR3 is TGTGCCAGCAGTTTTCGCGTACTTGACTATGGCTACACCTTC. Translated, it gives CASSFRVLDYGYTF.

This clonotype occurred many times. The chain employs TRBV7-9 and TRBJ2-5; 10 nucleotides match TRBD2. CDR1 is SEHNR and CDR2 is FQNEAQ in the germline V gene (reference sequence). Unmatched junction bases numbered 1, after V lost 5 bases and J lost 4 bases. This CDR3 has 13 amino acids. CDR3 in amino acids: CASSPSGGETQYF. CDR3 nucleotides: TGTGCCAGCAGCCCTAGCGGGGGAGAGACCCAGTACTTC.

The chain combines TRBV5-1 with TRBJ1-1, with 8 bases lining up with TRBD1. The CDR3 has 19 residues. Germline-derived CDR1 and CDR2 are SGHRS and YFSETQ. Unmatched junction bases numbered 13, after V lost 0 bases and J lost 0 bases. CDR3 nucleotide sequence: TGCGCCAGCAGCTTGGGGACAGGGACCTCGCGGCTAATGAACACTGAAGCTTTCTTT. It yields the protein CASSLGTGTSRLMNTEAFF.

The chain links TRBV7-3 to TRBJ1-4; unclear D gene. The length of the CDR3 is 13 residues. The germline CDR1 and CDR2 sequences are SGHTA and FQGTGA. V was trimmed by 4 bases and J by 5 bases, leaving 8 bases between them. The CDR3 region is CASSSGRNEKLFF. Written as DNA, the CDR3 is TGTGCCAGCAGCTCAGGACGAAATGAAAAACTGTTTTTT. Based on the CDR3 plus reference TRBV7-3 and TRBJ1-4, the full variable domain is GAGVSQTPSNKVTEKGKYVELRCDPISGHTALYWYRQSLGQGPEFLIYFQGTGAADDSGLPNDRFFAVRPEGSVSTLKIQRTERGDSAVYLCASSSGRNEKLFFGSGTQLSVL.

The genes are TRBV4-1 and TRBJ1-4, with D hard to call. The CDR3 length is 12 residues. Per germline, CDR1 MGHRA and CDR2 YSYEKL. V was shortened by 2 bases and J by 7 bases, with 5 bases between the two germline ends. The CDR3 reads CASSQSFEKLFF. CDR3 DNA: TGCGCCAGCAGCCAATCGTTTGAAAAACTGTTTTTT.

The gene calls are TRBV7-3 and TRBJ2-3; 7 positions match TRBD2. Trimming took 5 bases from V and 6 from J; bases not matched to a gene: 5. Germline CDR1 SGHTA, CDR2 FQGTGA. The CDR3 runs 13 residues. The CDR3 protein is CASSTSGGDTQYF. The CDR3 DNA reads TGTGCCAGCAGCACCTCCGGGGGGGATACGCAGTATTTT.

The chain is built from TRBV18 and TRBJ1-3; 7 bases fit TRBD1. The CDR3 contains 19 residues. Germline V gene data show CDR1 as KGHSH and CDR2 as LQKENI. V was clipped by 6 bases and J by 0 bases; unmatched bases: 17. The CDR3 sequence: CASSHSFWPQGRSGNTIYF. CDR3 DNA: TGTGCCAGCTCCCACTCATTCTGGCCACAGGGGCGCTCTGGAAACACCATATATTTT.

This sequence joins TRBV6-2 or TRBV6-3 and TRBJ1-1, with TRBD1 matching over 7 bases. Germline V gene lookup returns CDR1 MNHEY and CDR2 SVGEGT. Losses at the gene ends were 6 bases for V and 0 bases for J; bases not matched to a gene: 7. The CDR3 is 15 residues long. CDR3 bases: TGTGCCAGCAGCCCTCGGGACAGCATGAACACTGAAGCTTTCTTT. This sequence encodes CASSPRDSMNTEAFF.

The rearrangement links TRBV30 to TRBJ2-5; D gene ambiguous. The V end was cut by 0 bases, the J end by 4 bases, with 9 bases between. This CDR3 has 13 amino acids. Germline loops: CDR1 GTSNPN, CDR2 SVGIG (reference sequence). The CDR3 sequence is CAWSVRWLETQYF. CDR3 nucleotide sequence: TGTGCCTGGAGTGTCCGGTGGTTAGAGACCCAGTACTTC.

This clonotype has at least ten counts. The V and J genes are TRBV5-1 and TRBJ2-1; TRBD1 matches 8 bases. The germline gives CDR1 SGHRS, CDR2 YFSETQ. Losses at the gene ends were 6 bases for V and 3 bases for J; bases not matched to a gene: 5. CDR3 length: 14 amino acids. CDR3 residues: CASTDRGLYNEQFF. The CDR3 DNA follows: TGCGCCAGCACAGACAGGGGTCTCTACAATGAGCAGTTCTTC.

A few counts support this clonotype. The chain recombines TRBV6-1 with TRBJ1-1; a possible D gene is TRBD1 (5 bases). The germline CDR1 and CDR2 sequences are MNHNS and SASEGT. With 6 bases removed from V and 1 base from J, the gap between germline ends came to 15 bases. The length of the CDR3 is 15 residues. The CDR3 sequence is CASRGGEKGNTEAFF. The CDR3 DNA sequence: TGTGCCAGCAGGGGGGGTGAGAAGGGGAACACTGAAGCTTTCTTT.

The V and J genes are TRBV12-3 or TRBV12-4 and TRBJ2-3; D possibly uses TRBD1 or TRBD2 (5 bases each). The CDR3 is 16 residues long. V was shortened by 10 bases and J by 0 bases, with 20 bases between the two germline ends. The CDR3 DNA reads as TGTGCCACCCCCGGGACCTATCACCGTAGCACAGATACGCAGTATTTT. This gives the protein CATPGTYHRSTDTQYF.

This clonotype was seen many times. V gene TRBV7-9 combines with J gene TRBJ2-7; the D gene is possibly TRBD1 (5 bases). The CDR3 length is 13 residues. Trimming shortened V by 2 bases and J by 5 bases, and 10 bases separated the two germline ends. Germline V gene lookup returns CDR1 SEHNR and CDR2 FQNEAQ (reference sequence). The CDR3: CASSLLSGNEQYF. The CDR3 DNA reads TGTGCCAGCAGCTTACTGTCAGGGAACGAGCAGTACTTC.